Sequencing of this T cell receptor beta chain was carried out in a study of T cell responses to AZD1222 COVID-19 vaccine. Study findings and constraints: The donors showed a predominance of white British ancestry and of females, with possible underestimation of clonal diversity. Close to half of all spike-specific TCRs reportedly target regions of the variants that are unmutated.

Trimming stripped 1 base from V and 2 bases from J, with 0 bases between. CDR3 size: 13 residues. Germline V gene data show CDR1 as LNHNV and CDR2 as YYDKDF (reference sequence). Notes on this clone: Its antigen is not known.

Sequenced by immunoSEQ multiplex PCR; TCRdb stores in-frame clones only, minus some. The sample includes roughly 75,000 clones, around 87% seen only once; the top ten take around 20%. This receptor was obtained from an adult who received the AZD1222 COVID-19 vaccine. The rearrangement links TRBV15 to TRBJ2-6; no definite D call. This specimen was peripheral blood, taken 28 days after the second AZD1222 dose. The CDR3 region is CATSRAGANVLTF. DNA of the CDR3: TGTGCCACCAGCAGAGCTGGGGCCAACGTCCTGACTTTC. Full variable domain (outside the CDR3, taken from reference TRBV15 and TRBJ2-6): DAMVIQNPRYQVTQFGKPVTLSCSQTLNHNVMYWYQQKSSQAPKLLFHYYDKDFNNEADTPDNFQSRRPNTSFCFLDIRSPGLGDTAMYLCATSRAGANVLTFGAGSRLTVL.